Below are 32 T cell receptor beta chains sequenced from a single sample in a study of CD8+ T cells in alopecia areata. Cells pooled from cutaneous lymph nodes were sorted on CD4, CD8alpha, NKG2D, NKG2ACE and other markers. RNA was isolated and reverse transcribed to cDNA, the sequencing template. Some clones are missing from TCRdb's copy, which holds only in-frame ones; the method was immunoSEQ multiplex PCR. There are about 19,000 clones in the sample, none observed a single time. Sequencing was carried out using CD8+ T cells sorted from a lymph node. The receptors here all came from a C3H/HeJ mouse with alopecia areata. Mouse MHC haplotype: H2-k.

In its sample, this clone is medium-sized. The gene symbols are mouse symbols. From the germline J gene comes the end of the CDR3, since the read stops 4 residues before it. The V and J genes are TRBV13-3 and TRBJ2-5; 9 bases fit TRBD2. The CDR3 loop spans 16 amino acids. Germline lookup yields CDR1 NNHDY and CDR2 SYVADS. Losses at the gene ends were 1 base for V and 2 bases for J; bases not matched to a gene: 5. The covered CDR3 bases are TGTGCCAGCAGTGATCGGCTGGGGGGGACCCAAGAC. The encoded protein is CASSDRLGGTQD. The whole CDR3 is CASSDRLGGTQDTQYF.

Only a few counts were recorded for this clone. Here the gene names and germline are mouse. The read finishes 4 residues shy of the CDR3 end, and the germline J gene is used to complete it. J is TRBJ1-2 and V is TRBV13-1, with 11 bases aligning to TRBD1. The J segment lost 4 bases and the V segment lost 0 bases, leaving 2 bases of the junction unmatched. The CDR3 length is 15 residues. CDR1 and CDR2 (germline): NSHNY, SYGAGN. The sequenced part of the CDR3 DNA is TGTGCCAGCAGTGATGGGACAGGGGGCGGCTCC. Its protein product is CASSDGTGGGS. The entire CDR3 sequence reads CASSDGTGGGSDYTF.

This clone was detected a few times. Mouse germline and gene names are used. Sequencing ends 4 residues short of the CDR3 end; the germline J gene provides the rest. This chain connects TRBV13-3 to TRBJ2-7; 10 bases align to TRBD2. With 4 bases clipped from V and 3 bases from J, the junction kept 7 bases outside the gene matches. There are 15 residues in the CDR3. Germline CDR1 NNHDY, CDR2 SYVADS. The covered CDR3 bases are TGTGCCAGCAGTCAACCGGGACTGGGGCTCTAT. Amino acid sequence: CASSQPGLGLY. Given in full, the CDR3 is CASSQPGLGLYEQYF.

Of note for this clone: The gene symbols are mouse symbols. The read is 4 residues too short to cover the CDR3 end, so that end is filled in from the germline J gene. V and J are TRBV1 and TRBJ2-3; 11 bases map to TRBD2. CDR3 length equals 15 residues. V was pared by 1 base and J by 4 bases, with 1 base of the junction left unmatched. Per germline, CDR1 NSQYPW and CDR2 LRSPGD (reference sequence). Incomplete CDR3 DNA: TGCACCTGCAGTGCAGGGACTGGGGGGCCAGAA. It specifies CTCSAGTGGPE. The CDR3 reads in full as CTCSAGTGGPETLYF.

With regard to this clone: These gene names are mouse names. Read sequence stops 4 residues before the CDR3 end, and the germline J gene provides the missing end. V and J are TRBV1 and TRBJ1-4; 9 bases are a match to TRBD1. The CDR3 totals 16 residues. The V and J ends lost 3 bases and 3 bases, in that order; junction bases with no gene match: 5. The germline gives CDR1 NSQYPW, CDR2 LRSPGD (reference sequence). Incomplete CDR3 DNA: TGCACCTGCAGTGCCGAACAGGGGGCTGCCAACGAA. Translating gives CTCSAEQGAANE. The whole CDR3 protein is CTCSAEQGAANERLFF.

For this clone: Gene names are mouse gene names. The CDR3 protein is CASSRDVNTEVFF. CDR3 DNA (partial): TGTGCTAGCAGTAGAGATGTGAACACA. The rearrangement joins TRBV17 to TRBJ1-1, with D unresolved. The DNA ends 4 residues before the CDR3 does, and the rest of the CDR3 is filled in from the germline J gene. Deletions cut 0 bases from V and 1 base from J, with 3 bases between. CDR3 length: 13 residues. The V gene's germline CDR1 is MNHDT and CDR2 YYDKIL.

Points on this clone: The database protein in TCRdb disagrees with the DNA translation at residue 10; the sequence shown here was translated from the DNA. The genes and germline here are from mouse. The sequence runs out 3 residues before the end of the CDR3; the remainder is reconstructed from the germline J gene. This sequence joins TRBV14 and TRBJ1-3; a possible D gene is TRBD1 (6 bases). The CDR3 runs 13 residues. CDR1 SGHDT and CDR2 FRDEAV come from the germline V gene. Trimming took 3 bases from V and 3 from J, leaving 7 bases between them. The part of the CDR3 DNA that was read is TGTGCCAGCAGTTCAGGGGATGGAAATACG. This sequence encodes CASSSGDGNT. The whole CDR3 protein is CASSSGDGNTLYF.

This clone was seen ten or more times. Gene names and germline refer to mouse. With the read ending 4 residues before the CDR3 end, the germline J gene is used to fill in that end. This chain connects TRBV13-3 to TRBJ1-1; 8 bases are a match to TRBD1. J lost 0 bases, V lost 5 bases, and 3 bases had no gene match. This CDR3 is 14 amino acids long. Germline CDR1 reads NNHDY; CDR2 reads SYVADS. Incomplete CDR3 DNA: TGTGCCAGCAGCGGGGACAGGAAGAACACA. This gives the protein CASSGDRKNT. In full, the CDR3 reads CASSGDRKNTEVFF.

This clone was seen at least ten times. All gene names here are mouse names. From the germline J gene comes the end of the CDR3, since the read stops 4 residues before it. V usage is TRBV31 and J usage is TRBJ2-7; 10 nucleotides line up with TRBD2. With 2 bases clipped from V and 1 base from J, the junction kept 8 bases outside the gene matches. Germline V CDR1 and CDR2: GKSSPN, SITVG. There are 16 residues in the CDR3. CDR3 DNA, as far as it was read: TGTGCCTGGAGTAGTCTGGGGGGGCGCGGGTCCTAT. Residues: CAWSSLGGRGSY. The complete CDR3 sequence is CAWSSLGGRGSYEQYF.

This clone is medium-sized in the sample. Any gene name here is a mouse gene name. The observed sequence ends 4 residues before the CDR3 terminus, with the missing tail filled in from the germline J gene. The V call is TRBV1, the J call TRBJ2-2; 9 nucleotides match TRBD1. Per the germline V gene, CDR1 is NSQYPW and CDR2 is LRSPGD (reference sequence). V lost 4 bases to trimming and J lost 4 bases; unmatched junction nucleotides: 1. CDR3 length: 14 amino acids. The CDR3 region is CTCSDRGRTGQLYF. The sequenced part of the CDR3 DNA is TGCACCTGCAGTGACAGGGGGCGCACCGGG. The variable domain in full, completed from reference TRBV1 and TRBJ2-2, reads VTLLEQNPRWRLVPRGQAVNLRCILKNSQYPWMSWYQQDLQKQLQWLFTLRSPGDKEVKSLPGADYLATRVTDTELRLQVANMSQGRTLYCTCSDRGRTGQLYFGEGSKLTVL.

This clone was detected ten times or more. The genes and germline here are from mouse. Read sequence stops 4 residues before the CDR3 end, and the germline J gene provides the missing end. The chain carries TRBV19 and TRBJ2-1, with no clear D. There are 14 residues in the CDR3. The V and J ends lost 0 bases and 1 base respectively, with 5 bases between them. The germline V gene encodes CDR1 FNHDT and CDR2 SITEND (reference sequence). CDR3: CASSIDRNYAEQFF. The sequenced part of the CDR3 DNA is TGTGCCAGCAGTATAGACAGAAACTATGCT.

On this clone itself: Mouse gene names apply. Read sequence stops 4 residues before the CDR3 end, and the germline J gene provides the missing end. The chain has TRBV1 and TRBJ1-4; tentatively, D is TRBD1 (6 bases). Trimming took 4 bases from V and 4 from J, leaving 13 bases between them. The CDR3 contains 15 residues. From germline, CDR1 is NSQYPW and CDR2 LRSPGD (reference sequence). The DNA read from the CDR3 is TGCACCTGCAGTGGACCCGACAGGTACAACGAA. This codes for CTCSGPDRYNE. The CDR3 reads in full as CTCSGPDRYNERLFF.

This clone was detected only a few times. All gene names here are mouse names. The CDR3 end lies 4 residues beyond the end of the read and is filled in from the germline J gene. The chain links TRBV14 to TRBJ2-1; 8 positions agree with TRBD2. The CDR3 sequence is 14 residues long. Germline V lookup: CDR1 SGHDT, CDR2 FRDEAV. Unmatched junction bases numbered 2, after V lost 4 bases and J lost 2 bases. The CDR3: CASSLGGDYAEQFF. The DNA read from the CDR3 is TGTGCCAGCAGTCTGGGGGGAGACTATGCT.

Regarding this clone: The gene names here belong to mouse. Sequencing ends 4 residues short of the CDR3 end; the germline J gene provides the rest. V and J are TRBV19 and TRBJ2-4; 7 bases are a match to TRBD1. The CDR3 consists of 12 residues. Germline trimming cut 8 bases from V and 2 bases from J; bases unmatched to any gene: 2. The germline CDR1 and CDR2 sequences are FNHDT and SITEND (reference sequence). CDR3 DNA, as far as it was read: TGTGCCAGTGGGACAGTTCAAAAC. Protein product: CASGTVQN. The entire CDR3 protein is CASGTVQNTLYF. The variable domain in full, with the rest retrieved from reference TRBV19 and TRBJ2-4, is GGIITQTPKFLIGQEGQKLTLKCQQNFNHDTMYWYRQDSGKGLRLIYYSITENDLQKGDLSEGYDASREKKSSFSLTVTSAQKNEMAVFLCASGTVQNTLYFGAGTRLSVL.

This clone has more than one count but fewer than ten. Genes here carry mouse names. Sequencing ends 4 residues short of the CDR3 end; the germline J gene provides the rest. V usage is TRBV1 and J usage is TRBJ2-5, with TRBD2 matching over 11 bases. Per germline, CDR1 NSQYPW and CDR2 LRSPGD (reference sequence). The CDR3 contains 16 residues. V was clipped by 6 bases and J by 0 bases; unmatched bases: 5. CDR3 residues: CTCRRGLGVNQDTQYF. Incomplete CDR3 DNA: TGCACCTGCAGGAGGGGACTGGGGGTTAACCAAGAC.

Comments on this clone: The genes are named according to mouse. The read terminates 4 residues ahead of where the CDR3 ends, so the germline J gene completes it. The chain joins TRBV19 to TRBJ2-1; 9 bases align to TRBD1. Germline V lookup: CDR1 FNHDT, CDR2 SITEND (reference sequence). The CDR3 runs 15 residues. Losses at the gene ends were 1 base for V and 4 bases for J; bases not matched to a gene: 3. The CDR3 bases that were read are TGTGCCAGCAGTATACAGGACAGGGGTTATGCT. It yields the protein CASSIQDRGYA. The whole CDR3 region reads CASSIQDRGYAEQFF. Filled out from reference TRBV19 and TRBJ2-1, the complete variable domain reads GGIITQTPKFLIGQEGQKLTLKCQQNFNHDTMYWYRQDSGKGLRLIYYSITENDLQKGDLSEGYDASREKKSSFSLTVTSAQKNEMAVFLCASSIQDRGYAEQFFGPGTRLTVL.

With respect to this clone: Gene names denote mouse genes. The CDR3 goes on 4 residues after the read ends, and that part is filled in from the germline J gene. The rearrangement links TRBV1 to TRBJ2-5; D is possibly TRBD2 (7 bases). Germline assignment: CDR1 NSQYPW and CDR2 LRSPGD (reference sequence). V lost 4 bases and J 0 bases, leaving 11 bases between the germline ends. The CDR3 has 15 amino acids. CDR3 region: CTCSGWGLNQDTQYF. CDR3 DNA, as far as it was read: TGCACCTGCAGTGGCTGGGGGCTTAACCAAGAC.

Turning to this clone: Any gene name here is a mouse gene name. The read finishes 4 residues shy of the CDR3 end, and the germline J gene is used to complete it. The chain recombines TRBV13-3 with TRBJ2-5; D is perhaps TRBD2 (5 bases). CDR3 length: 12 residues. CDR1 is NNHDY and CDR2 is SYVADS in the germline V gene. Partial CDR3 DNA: TGTGCCAGCAGTGGACTGAGAGAC. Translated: CASSGLRD. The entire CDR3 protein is CASSGLRDTQYF.

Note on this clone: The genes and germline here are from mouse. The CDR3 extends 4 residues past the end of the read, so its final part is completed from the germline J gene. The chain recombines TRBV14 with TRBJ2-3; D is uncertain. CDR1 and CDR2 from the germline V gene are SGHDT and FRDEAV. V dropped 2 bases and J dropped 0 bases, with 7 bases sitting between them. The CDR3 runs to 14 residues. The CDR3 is CASSFGSSAETLYF. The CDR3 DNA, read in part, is TGTGCCAGCAGTTTTGGGTCTAGTGCAGAA.

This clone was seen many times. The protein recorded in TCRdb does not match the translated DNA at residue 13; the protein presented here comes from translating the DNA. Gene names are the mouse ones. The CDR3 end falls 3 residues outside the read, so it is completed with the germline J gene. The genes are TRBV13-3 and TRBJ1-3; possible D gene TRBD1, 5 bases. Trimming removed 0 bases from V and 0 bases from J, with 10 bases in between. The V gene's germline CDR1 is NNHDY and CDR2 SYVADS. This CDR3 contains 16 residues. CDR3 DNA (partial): TGTGCCAGCAGTGATGCTCCGGACAATTCTGGAAATACG. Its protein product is CASSDAPDNSGNT. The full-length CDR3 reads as CASSDAPDNSGNTLYF.

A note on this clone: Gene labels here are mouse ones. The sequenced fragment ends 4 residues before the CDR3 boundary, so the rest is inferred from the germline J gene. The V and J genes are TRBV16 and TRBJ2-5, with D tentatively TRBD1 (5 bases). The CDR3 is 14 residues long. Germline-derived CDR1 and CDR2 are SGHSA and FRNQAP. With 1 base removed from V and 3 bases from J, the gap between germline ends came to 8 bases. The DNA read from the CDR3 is TGTGCAAGCAGCTTAGCCAGGGAACAAGAC. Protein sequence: CASSLAREQD. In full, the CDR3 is CASSLAREQDTQYF.

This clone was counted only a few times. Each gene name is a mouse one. CDR3 DNA, as far as it was read: TGTGCCAGCAGTTCAAGTCAAAAC. Its translation is CASSSSQN. The whole CDR3 protein reads CASSSSQNTLYF. This rearrangement joins TRBV14 to TRBJ2-4, with no clear D. The DNA ends 4 residues before the CDR3 does, and the rest of the CDR3 is filled in from the germline J gene. CDR1 and CDR2 from the germline V gene are SGHDT and FRDEAV. Trimming removed 3 bases from V and 0 bases from J, with 2 bases in between. The length of the CDR3 is 12 residues.

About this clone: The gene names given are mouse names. CDR3 bases read: TGCACCTGCAGTGCCCTGGGACAGGGAGTGGAC. Translating it yields CTCSALGQGVD. The entire CDR3 protein reads CTCSALGQGVDTQYF. This rearrangement joins TRBV1 to TRBJ2-5; TRBD1 matches at 9 bases. The read comes to an end 4 residues before the CDR3 does, leaving the germline J gene to fill in the end. The CDR3 sequence is 15 residues long. Germline assignment: CDR1 NSQYPW and CDR2 LRSPGD (reference sequence).

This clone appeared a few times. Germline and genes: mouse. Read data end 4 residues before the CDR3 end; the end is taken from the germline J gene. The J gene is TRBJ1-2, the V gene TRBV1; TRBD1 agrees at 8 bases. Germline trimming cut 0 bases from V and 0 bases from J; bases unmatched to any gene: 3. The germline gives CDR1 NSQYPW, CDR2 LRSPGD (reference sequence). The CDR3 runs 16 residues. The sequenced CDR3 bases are TGCACCTGCAGTGCAGATCCGGGACAGGCAAACTCC. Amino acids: CTCSADPGQANS. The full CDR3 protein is CTCSADPGQANSDYTF.

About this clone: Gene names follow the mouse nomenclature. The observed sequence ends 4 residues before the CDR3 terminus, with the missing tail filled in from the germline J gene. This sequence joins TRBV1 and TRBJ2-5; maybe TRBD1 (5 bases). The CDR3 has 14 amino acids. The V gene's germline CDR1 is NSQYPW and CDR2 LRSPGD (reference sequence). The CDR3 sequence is CTCSGPGKGDTQYF. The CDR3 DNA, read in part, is TGCACCTGCAGTGGGCCGGGGAAGGGGGAC.

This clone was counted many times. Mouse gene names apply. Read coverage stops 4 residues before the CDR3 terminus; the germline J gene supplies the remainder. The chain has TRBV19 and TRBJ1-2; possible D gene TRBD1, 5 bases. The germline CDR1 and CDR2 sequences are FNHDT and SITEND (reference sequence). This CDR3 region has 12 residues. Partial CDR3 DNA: TGTGCCAGCAGGGACTGGGGGGGC. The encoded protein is CASRDWGG. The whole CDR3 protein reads CASRDWGGDYTF.

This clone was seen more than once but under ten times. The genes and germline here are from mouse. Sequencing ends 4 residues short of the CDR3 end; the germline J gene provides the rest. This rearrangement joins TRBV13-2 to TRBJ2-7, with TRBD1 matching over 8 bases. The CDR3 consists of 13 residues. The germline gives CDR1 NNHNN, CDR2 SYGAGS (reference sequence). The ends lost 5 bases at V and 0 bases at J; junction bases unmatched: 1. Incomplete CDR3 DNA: TGTGCCAGCGGAGGACAGGGCTCCTAT. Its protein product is CASGGQGSY. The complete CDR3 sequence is CASGGQGSYEQYF.

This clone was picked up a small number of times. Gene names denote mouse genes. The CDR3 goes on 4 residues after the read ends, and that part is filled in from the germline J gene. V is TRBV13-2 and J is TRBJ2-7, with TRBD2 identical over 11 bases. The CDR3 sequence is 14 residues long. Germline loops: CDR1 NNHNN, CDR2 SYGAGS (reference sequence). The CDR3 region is CASGLDWGGYEQYF. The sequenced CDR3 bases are TGTGCCAGCGGTCTTGACTGGGGGGGGTAT.

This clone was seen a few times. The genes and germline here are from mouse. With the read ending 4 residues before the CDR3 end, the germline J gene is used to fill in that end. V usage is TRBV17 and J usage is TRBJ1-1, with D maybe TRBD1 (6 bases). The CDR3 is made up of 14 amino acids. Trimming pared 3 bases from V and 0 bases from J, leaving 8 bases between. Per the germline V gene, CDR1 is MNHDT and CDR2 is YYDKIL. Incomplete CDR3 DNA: TGTGCTAGCAGTAGGGGGACACCAAACACA. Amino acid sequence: CASSRGTPNT. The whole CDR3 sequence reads CASSRGTPNTEVFF.

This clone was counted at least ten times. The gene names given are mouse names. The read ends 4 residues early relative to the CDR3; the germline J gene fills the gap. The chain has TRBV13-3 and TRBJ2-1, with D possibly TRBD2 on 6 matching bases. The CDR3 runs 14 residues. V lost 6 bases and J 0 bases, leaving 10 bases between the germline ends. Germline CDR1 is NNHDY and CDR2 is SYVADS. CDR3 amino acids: CASTRGVNYAEQFF. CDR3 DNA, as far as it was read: TGTGCCAGCACTCGGGGGGTTAACTATGCT.

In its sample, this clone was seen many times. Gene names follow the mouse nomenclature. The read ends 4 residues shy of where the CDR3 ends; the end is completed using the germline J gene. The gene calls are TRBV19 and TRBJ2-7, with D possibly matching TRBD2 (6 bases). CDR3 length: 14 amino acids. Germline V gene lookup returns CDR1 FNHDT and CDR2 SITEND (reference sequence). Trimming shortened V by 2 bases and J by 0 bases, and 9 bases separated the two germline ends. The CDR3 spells CASSIRTVSYEQYF. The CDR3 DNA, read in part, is TGTGCCAGCAGTATTCGGACTGTCTCCTAT. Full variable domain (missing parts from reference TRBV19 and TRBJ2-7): GGIITQTPKFLIGQEGQKLTLKCQQNFNHDTMYWYRQDSGKGLRLIYYSITENDLQKGDLSEGYDASREKKSSFSLTVTSAQKNEMAVFLCASSIRTVSYEQYFGPGTRLTVL.

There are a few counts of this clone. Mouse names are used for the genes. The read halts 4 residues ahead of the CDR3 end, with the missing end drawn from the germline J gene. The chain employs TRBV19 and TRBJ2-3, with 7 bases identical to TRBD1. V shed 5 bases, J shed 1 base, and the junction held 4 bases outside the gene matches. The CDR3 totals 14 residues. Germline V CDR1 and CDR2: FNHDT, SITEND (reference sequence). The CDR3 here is CASRTGYGAETLYF. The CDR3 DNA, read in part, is TGTGCCAGCAGGACAGGGTACGGTGCAGAA.